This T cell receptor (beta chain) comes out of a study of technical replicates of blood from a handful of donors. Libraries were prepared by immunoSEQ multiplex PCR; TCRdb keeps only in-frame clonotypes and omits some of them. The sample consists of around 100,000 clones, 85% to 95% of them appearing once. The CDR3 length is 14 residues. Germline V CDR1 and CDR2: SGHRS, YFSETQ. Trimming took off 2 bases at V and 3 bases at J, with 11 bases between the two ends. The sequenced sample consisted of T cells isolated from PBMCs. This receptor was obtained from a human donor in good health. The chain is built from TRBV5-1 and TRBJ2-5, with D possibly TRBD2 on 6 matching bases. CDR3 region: CASSFGTHKETQYF. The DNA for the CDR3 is TGCGCCAGCAGCTTTGGGACTCATAAAGAGACCCAGTACTTC.